The present entry profiles one T cell receptor beta chain with its context. Method: immunoSEQ multiplex PCR; TCRdb's copy keeps in-frame clones and lacks some. The table lists roughly 150,000 clones, more than 75% of them singletons. This specimen belongs to a study of blood T cell repertoires in COVID-19. Trimming cost V 6 bases and J 1 base; bases outside gene matches: 8. This CDR3 region has 16 residues. Per germline, CDR1 MDHEN and CDR2 SYDVKM. This sequence was found in a man at least 80 years old with acute or convalescent COVID-19. The chain combines TRBV28 with TRBJ2-3; 9 nucleotides match TRBD1. Material: peripheral blood. The CDR3 loop is CASSQGTGLGTDTQYF. CDR3 nucleotide sequence: TGTGCCAGCAGCCAAGGGACAGGGCTAGGCACAGATACGCAGTATTTT.